The T cell receptor beta chain under discussion was sequenced for a study of shared clonotypes between healthy human individuals. The assay was immunoSEQ multiplex PCR, and TCRdb's table has in-frame clones only and misses some. The sample includes about 980,000 clones, over 60% of them seen just once. The CDR3 contains 17 residues. V dropped 1 base and J dropped 0; count of bases not matched to a gene: 7. Per the germline V gene, CDR1 is SEHNR and CDR2 is FQNEAQ (reference sequence). Comments on this clone: Its specificity is unknown.

General observations from the study: Sampling used blood alone; tissue repertoires probably differ.

Sequencing was done on a sample of memory CD4+ T cells sorted from blood. Regarding subset: CD45RA-negative fraction. The receptor's source is a young man in good health. The chain employs TRBV7-9 and TRBJ2-7; 9 nucleotides match TRBD1. CDR3 bases: TGTGCCAGCAGCTTAGTGGACAGGGGAAGATCCTCCTACGAGCAGTACTTC. Translating it yields CASSLVDRGRSSYEQYF.